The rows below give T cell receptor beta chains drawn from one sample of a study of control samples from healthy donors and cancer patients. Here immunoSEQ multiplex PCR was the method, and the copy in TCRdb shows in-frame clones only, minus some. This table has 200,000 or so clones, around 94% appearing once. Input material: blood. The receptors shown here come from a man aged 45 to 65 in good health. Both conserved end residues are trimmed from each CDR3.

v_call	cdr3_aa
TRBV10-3	AISPQGYGYT
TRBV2	ASSLQGLVGNTIY
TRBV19	ASSPTPSGNTIY
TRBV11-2	ASSLPRTGETGELF
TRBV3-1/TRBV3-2	ASSQGPHSPLH
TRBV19	ASSIRGQGITEAF
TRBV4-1	ASSSQGGNTEAF
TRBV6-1	ASSEGRLYRDEQF
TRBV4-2	ASSPGTSGGLHYEQY
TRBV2	ASRSVAHNNEKLF
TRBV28	ASREVATGPYEQY
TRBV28	ASSSPGQPNTEAF
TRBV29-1	SVRTGSNEKLF